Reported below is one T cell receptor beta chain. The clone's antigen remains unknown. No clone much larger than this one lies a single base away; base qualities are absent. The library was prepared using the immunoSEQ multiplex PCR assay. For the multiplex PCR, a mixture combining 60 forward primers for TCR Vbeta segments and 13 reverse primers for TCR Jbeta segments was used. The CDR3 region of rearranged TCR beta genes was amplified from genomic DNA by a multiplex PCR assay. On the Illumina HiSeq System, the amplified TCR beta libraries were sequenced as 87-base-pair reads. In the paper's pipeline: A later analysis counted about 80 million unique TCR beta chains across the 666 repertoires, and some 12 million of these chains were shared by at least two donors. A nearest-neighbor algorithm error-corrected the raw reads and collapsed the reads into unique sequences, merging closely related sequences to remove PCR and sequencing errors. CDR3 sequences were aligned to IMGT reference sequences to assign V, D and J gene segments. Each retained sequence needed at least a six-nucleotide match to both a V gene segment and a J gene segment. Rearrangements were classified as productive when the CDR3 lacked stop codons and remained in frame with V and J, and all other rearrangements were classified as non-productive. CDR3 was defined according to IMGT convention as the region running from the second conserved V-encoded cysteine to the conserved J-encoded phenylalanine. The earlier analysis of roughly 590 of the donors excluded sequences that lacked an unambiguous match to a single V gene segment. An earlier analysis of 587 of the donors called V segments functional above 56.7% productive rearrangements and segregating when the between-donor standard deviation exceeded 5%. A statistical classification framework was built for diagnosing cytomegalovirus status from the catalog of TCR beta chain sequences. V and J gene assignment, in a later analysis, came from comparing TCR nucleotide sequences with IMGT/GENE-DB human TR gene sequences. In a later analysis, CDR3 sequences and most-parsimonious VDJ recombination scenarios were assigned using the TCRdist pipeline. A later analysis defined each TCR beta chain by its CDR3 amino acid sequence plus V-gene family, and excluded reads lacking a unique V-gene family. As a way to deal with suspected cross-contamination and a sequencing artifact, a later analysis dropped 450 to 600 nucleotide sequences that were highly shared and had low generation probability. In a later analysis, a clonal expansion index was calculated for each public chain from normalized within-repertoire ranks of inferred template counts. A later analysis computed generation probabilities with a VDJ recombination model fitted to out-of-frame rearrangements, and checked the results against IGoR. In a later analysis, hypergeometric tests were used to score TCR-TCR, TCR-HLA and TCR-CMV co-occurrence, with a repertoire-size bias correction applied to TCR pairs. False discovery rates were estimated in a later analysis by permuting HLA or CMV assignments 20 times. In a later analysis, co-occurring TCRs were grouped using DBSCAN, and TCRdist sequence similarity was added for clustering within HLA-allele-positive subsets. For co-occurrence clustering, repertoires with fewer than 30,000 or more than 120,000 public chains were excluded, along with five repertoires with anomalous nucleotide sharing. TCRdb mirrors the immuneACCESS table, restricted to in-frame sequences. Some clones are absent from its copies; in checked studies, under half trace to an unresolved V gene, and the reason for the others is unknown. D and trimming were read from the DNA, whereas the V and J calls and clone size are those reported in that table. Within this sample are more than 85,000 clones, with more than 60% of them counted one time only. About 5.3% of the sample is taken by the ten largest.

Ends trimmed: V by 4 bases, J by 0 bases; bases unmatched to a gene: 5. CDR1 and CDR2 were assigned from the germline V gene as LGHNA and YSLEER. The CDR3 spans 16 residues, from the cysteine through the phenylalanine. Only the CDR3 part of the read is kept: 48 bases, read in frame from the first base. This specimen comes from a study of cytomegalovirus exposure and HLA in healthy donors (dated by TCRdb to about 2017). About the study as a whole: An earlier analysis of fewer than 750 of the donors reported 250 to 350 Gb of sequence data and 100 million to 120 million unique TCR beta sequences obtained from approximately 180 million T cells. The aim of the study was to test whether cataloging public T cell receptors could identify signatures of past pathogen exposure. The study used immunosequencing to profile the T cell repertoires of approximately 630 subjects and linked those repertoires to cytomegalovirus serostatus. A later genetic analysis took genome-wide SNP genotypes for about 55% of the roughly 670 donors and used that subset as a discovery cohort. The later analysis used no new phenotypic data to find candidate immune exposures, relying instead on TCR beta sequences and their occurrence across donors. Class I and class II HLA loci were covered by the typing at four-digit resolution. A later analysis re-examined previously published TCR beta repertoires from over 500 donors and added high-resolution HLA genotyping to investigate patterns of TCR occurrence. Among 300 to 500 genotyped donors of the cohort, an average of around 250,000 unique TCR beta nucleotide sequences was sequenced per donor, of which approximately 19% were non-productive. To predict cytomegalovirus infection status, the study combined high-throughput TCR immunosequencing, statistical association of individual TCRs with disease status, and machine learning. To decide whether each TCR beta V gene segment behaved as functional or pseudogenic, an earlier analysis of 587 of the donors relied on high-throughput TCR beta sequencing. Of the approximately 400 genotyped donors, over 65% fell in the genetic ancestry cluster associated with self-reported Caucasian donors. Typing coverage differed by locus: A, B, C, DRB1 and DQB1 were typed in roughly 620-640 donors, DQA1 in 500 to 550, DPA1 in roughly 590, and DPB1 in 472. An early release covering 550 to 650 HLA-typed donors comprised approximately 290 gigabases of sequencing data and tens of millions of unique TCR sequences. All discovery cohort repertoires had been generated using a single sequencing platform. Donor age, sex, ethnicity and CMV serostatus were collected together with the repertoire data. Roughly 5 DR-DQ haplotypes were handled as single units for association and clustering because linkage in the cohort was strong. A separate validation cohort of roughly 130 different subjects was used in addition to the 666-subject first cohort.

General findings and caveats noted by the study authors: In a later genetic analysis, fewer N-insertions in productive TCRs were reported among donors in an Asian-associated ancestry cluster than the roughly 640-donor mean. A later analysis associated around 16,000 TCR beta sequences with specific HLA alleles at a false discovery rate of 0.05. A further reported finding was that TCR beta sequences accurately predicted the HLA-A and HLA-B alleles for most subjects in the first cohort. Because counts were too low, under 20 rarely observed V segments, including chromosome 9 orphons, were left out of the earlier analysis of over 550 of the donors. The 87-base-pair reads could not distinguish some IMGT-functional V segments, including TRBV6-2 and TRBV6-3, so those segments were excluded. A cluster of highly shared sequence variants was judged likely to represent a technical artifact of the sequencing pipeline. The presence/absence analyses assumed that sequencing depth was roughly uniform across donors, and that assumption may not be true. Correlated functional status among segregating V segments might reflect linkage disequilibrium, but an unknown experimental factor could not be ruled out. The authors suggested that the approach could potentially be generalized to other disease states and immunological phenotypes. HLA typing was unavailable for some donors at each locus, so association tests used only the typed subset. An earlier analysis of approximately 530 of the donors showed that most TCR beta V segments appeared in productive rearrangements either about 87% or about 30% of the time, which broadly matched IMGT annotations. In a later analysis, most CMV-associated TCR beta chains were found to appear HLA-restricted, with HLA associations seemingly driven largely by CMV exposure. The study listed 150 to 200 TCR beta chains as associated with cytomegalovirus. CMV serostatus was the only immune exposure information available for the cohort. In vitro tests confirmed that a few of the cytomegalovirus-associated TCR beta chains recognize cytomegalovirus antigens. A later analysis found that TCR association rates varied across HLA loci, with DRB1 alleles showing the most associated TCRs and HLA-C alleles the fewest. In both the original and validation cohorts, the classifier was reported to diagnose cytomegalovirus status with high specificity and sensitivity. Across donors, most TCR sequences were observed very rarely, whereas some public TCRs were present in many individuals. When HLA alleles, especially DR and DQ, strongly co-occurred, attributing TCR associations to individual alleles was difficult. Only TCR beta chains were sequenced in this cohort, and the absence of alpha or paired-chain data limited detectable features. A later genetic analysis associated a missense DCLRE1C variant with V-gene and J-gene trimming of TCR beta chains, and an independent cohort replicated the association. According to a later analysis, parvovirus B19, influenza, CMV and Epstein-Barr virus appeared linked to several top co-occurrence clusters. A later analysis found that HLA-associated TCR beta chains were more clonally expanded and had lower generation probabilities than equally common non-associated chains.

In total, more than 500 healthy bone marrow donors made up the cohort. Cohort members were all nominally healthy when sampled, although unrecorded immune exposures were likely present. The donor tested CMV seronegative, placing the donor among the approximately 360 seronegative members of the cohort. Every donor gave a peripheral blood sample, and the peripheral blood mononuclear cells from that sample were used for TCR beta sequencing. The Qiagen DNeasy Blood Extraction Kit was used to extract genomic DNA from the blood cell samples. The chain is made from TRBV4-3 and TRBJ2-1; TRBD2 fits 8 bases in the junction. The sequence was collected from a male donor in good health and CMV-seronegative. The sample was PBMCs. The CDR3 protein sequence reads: CASSRGGGSSYNEQFF. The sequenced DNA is TGCGCCAGCAGCCGAGGCGGGGGGAGCTCCTACAATGAGCAGTTCTTC.